This TCR beta chain originates from a study of spatial heterogeneity in lung cancer. Study-level information: Sequenced follow-up PBMC samples came a median of roughly two years after resection, where available. On average, each unique TCR and UMI combination appeared more than ten times in raw reads.

This clonotype was found a few times. The antigen remains unidentified. TCR cDNA molecules were tagged individually, and each one carried a unique molecular identifier. TCRdb passed the 5' RACE reads through MiXCR, listing each CDR3 protein once. The sample contains 110,000 or so distinct CDR3 sequences, 10% to 14% of which appear only once. Time point specified: blood at routine non-recurrence follow-up after resection. Whole-study findings and limits: There were more appearances of ubiquitous expanded tumor TCRs in blood at resection than at follow-up.

This TCR was sampled from a female donor with early-stage non-small cell lung cancer. Specimen: PBMCs, collected at follow-up.

The DNA of the CDR3 is TGTGCCAGCAGTCTGACGGGGTCCTATAATTCACCCCTCCACTTT. As protein: CASSLTGSYNSPLHF. The V and J genes are TRBV2 and TRBJ1-6; D remains unclear. The CDR3 covers 15 residues. Germline lookup yields CDR1 SNHLY and CDR2 FYNNEI. Trimming cost V 5 bases and J 1 base, with 9 bases left between them.